The 4 T cell receptor beta chains presented below share a single source sample, sequenced in a study of memory CD4+ T cells and cytomegalovirus serostatus. Single viable CD3+CD4+CD8-CD45RO+ cells were sorted as the memory CD4+ T cells. TCRdb's table, derived via immunoSEQ multiplex PCR, lists solely in-frame clones and lacks some. The sample lists about 42,000 clones, 65% to 85% occurring once. The sample comprised memory CD4+ T cells from blood. The source of these receptors is an adult in good health and CMV-seronegative.

V and J are TRBV13 and TRBJ2-5; the D is unclear. Germline V gene data show CDR1 as PRHDT and CDR2 as FYEKMQ (reference sequence). Trimming left V 4 bases short and J 4 bases short, with 7 bases between. There are 12 residues in the CDR3. The CDR3 region has the DNA TGTGCCAGCAGCTCCGCTGCAGAGACCCAGTACTTC. Translated, it gives CASSSAAETQYF.

CDR3 nucleotides: TGCGCCAGCAGCCTTACGGAGACGACGGATGAGCAGTTCTTC. The encoded protein is CASSLTETTDEQFF. The chain links TRBV4-1 to TRBJ2-1; D is uncertain. V lost 4 bases and J 8 bases, leaving 15 bases between the germline ends. CDR1 is MGHRA, CDR2 YSYEKL, per germline. The CDR3 length is 14 residues.

The chain couples TRBV4-1 to TRBJ2-1; D gene uncertain. V was cut by 0 bases and J by 0 bases, with 12 bases left in between. The CDR3 totals 17 residues. From germline, CDR1 is MGHRA and CDR2 YSYEKL. The CDR3 region is CASSQEKGLSSYNEQFF. CDR3 sequence (DNA): TGCGCCAGCAGCCAAGAGAAAGGGTTGAGCTCCTACAATGAGCAGTTCTTC.

There are a few counts of this clone. This sequence joins TRBV29-1 and TRBJ1-2; TRBD1 aligns across 9 bases. This CDR3 is 12 amino acids long. Germline loops: CDR1 SQVTM, CDR2 ANQGSEA. The CDR3 reads CGGTGPQYGYTF. The CDR3 coding sequence is TGCGGGGGGACAGGGCCCCAGTATGGCTACACCTTC.